The source of this TCR beta chain is a study of cytomegalovirus exposure and HLA in healthy donors. As for the study in general: Among the approximately 400 donors who were genotyped, about 79% fell in the genetic ancestry cluster that is associated with self-reported Caucasian donors. Study-level results: Indistinguishable V segments, including TRBV6-2 and TRBV6-3, were excluded.

V lost 6 bases and J 1 base, leaving 16 bases between the germline ends. CDR1 is MNHGY, CDR2 SAAAGT, per germline. The CDR3 runs 15 residues. This clone was detected only once. No antigen is known for it. Use of 60 Vbeta and 13 Jbeta primers characterized the PCR. Profiling relied on immunoSEQ multiplex PCR, and the TCRdb table lists in-frame clones only, not all of them. The profile covers under 200,000 clones, with about three quarters appearing a single time and approximately 1.5% taken by the ten largest. V gene TRBV6-8 combines with J gene TRBJ2-7; tentatively, D is TRBD2 (6 bases). Sequencing was performed on PBMCs. The receptor comes from a girl between 10 and 17 years old in good health and CMV-seronegative. The CDR3 is CASSPRGPQSYEQYF. CDR3 nucleotides: TGTGCCAGCAGCCCGCGGGGTCCTCAGTCCTACGAGCAGTACTTC.